This T cell receptor (beta chain) was sequenced in a study of blood T cells in healthy people across ages. General study points: Long-lived donors exceeded aged donors in naive CD4+ cells and diversity.

Together with a sample-barcoded 5' primer, a J-beta primer mix was included in a second PCR lasting 7 to 11 cycles. TCRdb used MiXCR to reprocess the 5' RACE reads, holding one entry per CDR3 protein. This sample has over 1.5 million distinct CDR3 sequences, with about 50% found just once. V was cut by 0 bases and J by 1 base, with 6 bases left in between. Per the germline V gene, CDR1 is LNHNV and CDR2 is YYDKDF (reference sequence). The CDR3 sequence is 14 residues long. Remarks on this clonotype: The target antigen is unknown.

The chain has TRBV15 and TRBJ1-1; D is ambiguous. This receptor was taken from a middle-aged woman in good health. Input material: blood. Here the CDR3 DNA reads TGTGCCACCAGCAGAGATACCACGAACACTGAAGCTTTCTTT. Translated, it gives CATSRDTTNTEAFF.